What follows are 32 T cell receptor beta chains derived from one specimen sequenced in a study of metastatic and nonmetastatic thyroid tumors. TCRdb re-analyzed the PCR reads through MiXCR. This sample has 14,000 or so clones; 25% to 30% occur once, and the top ten carry approximately 3.8%. Thyroid surgery was performed in patients who had received no treatment beforehand. Sequencing used blood. The receptors shown here come from a female donor with papillary thyroid cancer or a benign thyroid nodule (not recorded which). Some clones in this sample may be carry-over from other donors' samples.

This clone is categorized as medium-sized (0.01 to 0.1%). This chain joins TRBV28 and TRBJ2-7, with a possible D match to TRBD2 (6 bases). The CDR3 has 15 amino acids. The germline gives CDR1 MDHEN, CDR2 SYDVKM. V lost 5 bases and J 0 bases, leaving 14 bases between the germline ends. In DNA, the CDR3 is TGTGCCAGCAGTATGGGGAGGAGGGTCTCCTACGAGCAGTACTTC. As protein: CASSMGRRVSYEQYF.

The rearrangement joins TRBV27 to TRBJ2-7; TRBD2 agrees at 9 bases. Germline lookup yields CDR1 MNHEY and CDR2 SMNVEV (reference sequence). V dropped 11 bases and J dropped 5; count of bases not matched to a gene: 10. The CDR3 consists of 13 residues. The CDR3 is CADGGGRDHEQYF. Written as DNA, the CDR3 is TGTGCCGACGGGGGCGGGAGGGACCACGAGCAGTACTTC.

The chain uses TRBV5-6 and TRBJ2-3, with 7 bases lining up with TRBD1. Germline CDR1 reads SGHDT; CDR2 reads YYEEEE. This CDR3 comprises 14 residues. The CDR3 protein is CSISWDSYTDTQYF. The CDR3 DNA follows: TGTTCCATCAGCTGGGACAGCTACACAGATACGCAGTATTTT.

This sequence joins TRBV9 and TRBJ2-7, with D possibly TRBD1 on 6 matching bases. Trimming took off 0 bases at V and 3 bases at J, with 10 bases between the two ends. This CDR3 is built from 14 residues. Per the germline V gene, CDR1 is SGDLS and CDR2 is YYNGEE. CDR3 sequence (DNA): TGTGCCAGCAGCGTAGGTGAAGGGGGCTACGAGCAGTACTTC. It codes for CASSVGEGGYEQYF.

This clone is labeled as medium-sized (0.01 to 0.1%). V is TRBV6-2 or TRBV6-3 and J is TRBJ2-7; 7 nucleotides match TRBD1. CDR3 size: 15 residues. CDR1 MNHEY and CDR2 SVGEGT come from the germline V gene. V gave up 2 bases and J gave up 3 bases; unmatched junction bases: 7. The CDR3 loop is CASSYPTGLVYEQYF. The CDR3 coding sequence is TGTGCCAGCAGTTACCCGACAGGGTTAGTCTACGAGCAGTACTTC.

The sample holds one count of this clone. The chain recombines TRBV20-1 with TRBJ1-5, with D maybe TRBD1 (5 bases). CDR1 is DFQATT and CDR2 is SNEGSKA in the germline V gene (reference sequence). V lost 6 bases and J lost 5, with 14 bases in between. CDR3 size: 13 residues. The CDR3 DNA follows: TGCAGTGCCCCGTCGGGGACCTATCAGCCCCAGCATTTT. It specifies CSAPSGTYQPQHF.

This clone was seen a few times. Mismatch with germline at one junction end may stem from a read error. The V call is TRBV6-1, the J call TRBJ1-2; D gene unclear. CDR3 length equals 14 residues. Per germline, CDR1 MNHNS and CDR2 SASEGT. CDR3 region: CASTPPGGIRGYTF. In DNA, the CDR3 is TGCGCCAGCACCCCCCCGGGAGGGATCCGTGGCTACACCTTC.

In its sample, this clone was seen a few times. The chain is built from TRBV12-3 or TRBV12-4 and TRBJ2-7; perhaps TRBD2 as D (5 bases). The ends were cut back, 4 bases at V and 0 bases at J, with 16 bases in the middle. This CDR3 comprises 16 residues. The CDR3 loop reads CASSSRLSTSSYEQYF. DNA of the CDR3: TGTGCCAGCAGTTCGAGACTATCTACTAGCTCCTACGAGCAGTACTTC.

This clone appeared a few times. V gene TRBV19 combines with J gene TRBJ1-5; D not certain. Trimming removed 4 bases from V and 6 bases from J, with 16 bases in between. CDR3 length: 15 amino acids. Germline lookup yields CDR1 LNHDA and CDR2 SQIVND (reference sequence). The CDR3 is CASSTSLGGGQPQHF. CDR3 coding DNA: TGTGCCAGTAGTACCTCTTTGGGAGGAGGTCAGCCCCAGCATTTT.

The V call is TRBV2, the J call TRBJ2-2; tentatively, D is TRBD2 (5 bases). The ends were cut back, 5 bases at V and 11 bases at J, with 15 bases in the middle. Germline V gives CDR1 SNHLY, CDR2 FYNNEI. The CDR3 is 13 amino acids. For the CDR3, the DNA is TGTGCCAGCAGTTCCATTAGCGCCCGTGAGCTGTTTTTT. Protein: CASSSISARELFF.

This clone was detected only a few times. The chain employs TRBV10-1 and TRBJ2-7; 7 bases align to TRBD1. The CDR3 has 14 residues. V shed 9 bases, J shed 7 bases, and the junction held 15 bases outside the gene matches. The V gene's germline CDR1 is WNHNN and CDR2 SYGVQD (reference sequence). The CDR3 DNA follows: TGCGCCAGAAACCCGGGACAGAACTACGATGAGCAGTACTTC. This gives the protein CARNPGQNYDEQYF.

This clone came up many times. The rearrangement links TRBV6-4 to TRBJ2-7; D is undetermined. The germline gives CDR1 MRHNA, CDR2 SNTAGT. Deletions cut 7 bases from V and 4 bases from J, with 5 bases between. The CDR3 has 10 residues. CDR3 in DNA: TGTGCCAGCAAAAATTACGAGCAGTACTTC. Translating it yields CASKNYEQYF.

By share of the sample, this clone is medium-sized (0.01 to 0.1%). The chain carries TRBV30 and TRBJ1-2; 7 bases map to TRBD1. Losses at the gene ends were 2 bases for V and 5 bases for J; bases not matched to a gene: 8. CDR1 and CDR2 (germline): GTSNPN, SVGIG (reference sequence). This CDR3 has 14 residues. The CDR3 nucleotides read TGTGCCTGGAGTACTACAGGGGAGAGGTATGGCTACACCTTC. Translated, it gives CAWSTTGERYGYTF.

This chain connects TRBV20-1 to TRBJ2-1; either TRBD1 or TRBD2 may fit D (6 bases each). The CDR3 contains 18 residues. Germline-derived CDR1 and CDR2 are DFQATT and SNEGSKA (reference sequence). V lost 7 bases to trimming and J lost 0 bases, with 25 bases between them. CDR3 DNA sequence: TGCAGTGTCCAAGGGATCGGGGGCTCGGGAGTCTCCTACAATGAGCAGTTCTTC. It encodes CSVQGIGGSGVSYNEQFF.

About this clone itself: At one boundary the junction diverges from the germline segment, which might be a read error. The V call is TRBV11-1, the J call TRBJ1-1; tentative D call: TRBD1 (5 bases). The length of the CDR3 is 17 residues. Germline CDR1 SGHAT, CDR2 FQDESV (reference sequence). CDR3 amino acids: CASSLSLFLGGGSEAFF. For the CDR3, the DNA is TGTGCCAGCAGCTTATCCCTTTTTTTGGGGGGAGGCTCTGAAGCGTTCTTT. The whole variable domain, filled in from reference TRBV11-1 and TRBJ1-1, reads EAEVAQSPRYKITEKSQAVAFWCDPISGHATLYWYRQILGQGPELLVQFQDESVVDDSQLPKDRFSAERLKGVDSTLKIQPAELGDSAMYLCASSLSLFLGGGSEAFFGQGTRLTVV.

This clone rates as medium-sized. This chain joins TRBV6-1 and TRBJ1-6, with 11 bases aligning to TRBD1. The germline gives CDR1 MNHNS, CDR2 SASEGT. The CDR3 totals 15 residues. V shed 6 bases, J shed 3 bases, and the junction held 1 base outside the gene matches. The CDR3 protein is CASRGTGGYNSPLHF. The CDR3 nucleotides read TGTGCCAGCAGGGGGACAGGGGGCTATAATTCACCCCTCCACTTT.

This clone is labeled as medium-sized. The chain combines TRBV20-1 with TRBJ1-2, with D possibly being TRBD1 (5 bases). The V and J ends lost 3 bases and 4 bases respectively, with 9 bases between them. The CDR3 contains 12 residues. In germline, CDR1 is DFQATT, CDR2 SNEGSKA (reference sequence). The DNA for the CDR3 is TGCAGTGCTAGGCAGGGAACCTATGGCTACACCTTC. It is translated as CSARQGTYGYTF.

In this sample, this clone turned up many times. Just one base apart from a much larger clone, this may be a read error. This specimen includes other DNA sequences encoding the same CDR3. In DNA, the CDR3 is TGTGCCAGCAGCCTACAGGGAGACACTGAAGCTTTCTTT. Translation gives CASSLQGDTEAFF. V is TRBV11-3 and J is TRBJ1-1; D is possibly TRBD1 (6 bases). Trimming took 5 bases from V and 3 from J, leaving 10 bases between them. Germline V gene sequence: CDR1 SGHNT, CDR2 YENEEA. CDR3 length: 13 residues. The variable domain in full, with the rest retrieved from reference TRBV11-3 and TRBJ1-1, is EAGVVQSPRYKIIEKKQPVAFWCNPISGHNTLYWYLQNLGQGPELLIRYENEEAVDDSQLPKDRFSAERLKGVDSTLKIQPAELGDSAVYLCASSLQGDTEAFFGQGTRLTVV.

This clone rates as medium-sized. V gene TRBV27 combines with J gene TRBJ1-3, with D hard to call. In germline, CDR1 is MNHEY, CDR2 SMNVEV (reference sequence). V was clipped by 2 bases and J by 4 bases, with 12 bases between them. The CDR3 totals 15 residues. The CDR3 DNA sequence: TGTGCCAGCAGTTTACGACGGGAGGCAGGAAACACCATATATTTT. Translation: CASSLRREAGNTIYF.

There are many counts of this clone. The V and J genes are TRBV6-4 and TRBJ2-1; D remains ambiguous. The CDR3 runs 16 residues. Per the germline V gene, CDR1 is MRHNA and CDR2 is SNTAGT. Trimming took off 0 bases at V and 0 bases at J, with 9 bases between the two ends. The chain's CDR3 is CASSDSRQSSYNEQFF. In DNA, the CDR3 is TGTGCCAGCAGTGACTCGAGGCAGAGCTCCTACAATGAGCAGTTCTTC.

About this clone: Germline and junction disagree at one end, which may indicate a read error. The J gene is TRBJ2-1, the V gene TRBV10-2; D may be TRBD2 (6 bases). This CDR3 spans 15 amino acids. CDR1 is WSHSY and CDR2 is SAAADI in the germline V gene. CDR3 sequence: CASSEWGRAGHEQLF. CDR3 DNA: TGCGCCAGCAGTGAGTGGGGGAGAGCGGGCCATGAGCAGCTCTTC.

This clone was seen at least ten times. With a much larger clone just one base away, this may be a read error. This rearrangement joins TRBV7-9 to TRBJ2-6, with D hard to call. Germline CDR1 and CDR2: SEHNR and FQNEAQ (reference sequence). The CDR3 length is 15 residues. The CDR3: CTSSLVGGGANVLTF. The CDR3, as DNA: TGTACCAGCAGCTTAGTGGGTGGTGGGGCCAACGTCCTGACTTTC.

The chain employs TRBV10-1 and TRBJ2-3; D not certain. Germline values: CDR1 WNHNN, CDR2 SYGVQD (reference sequence). With 0 bases removed from V and 3 bases from J, the gap between germline ends came to 10 bases. The CDR3 sequence is 15 residues long. The CDR3 loop reads CASSESDFGTDTQYF. CDR3 coding DNA: TGCGCCAGCAGTGAGTCGGATTTTGGGACAGATACGCAGTATTTT.

This rearrangement joins TRBV20-1 to TRBJ2-7; 9 bases line up with TRBD2. This CDR3 is 15 amino acids long. The trim removed 5 bases at V and 3 bases at J, leaving 11 bases unmatched. The germline gives CDR1 DFQATT, CDR2 SNEGSKA (reference sequence). The CDR3 spells CSALGTGTSSYEQYF. The DNA for the CDR3 is TGCAGTGCTTTGGGGACCGGGACTAGCAGCTACGAGCAGTACTTC.

The CDR3: CSATSADEQYF. The CDR3 region has the DNA TGCAGTGCAACTAGCGCCGACGAGCAGTACTTC. The chain has TRBV20-1 and TRBJ2-7; 7 bases agree with TRBD2. From germline, CDR1 is DFQATT and CDR2 SNEGSKA (reference sequence). The CDR3 loop spans 11 amino acids. V lost 6 bases, J lost 5 bases, and 4 bases stayed unmatched.

At least ten counts were recorded for this clone. The V gene is TRBV29-1, the J gene TRBJ2-1, with D perhaps given as TRBD1 or TRBD2 (5 bases each). V lost 6 bases and J lost 6, with 15 bases in between. CDR1 and CDR2 from the germline V gene are SQVTM and ANQGSEA. The CDR3 loop spans 13 amino acids. In DNA form, the CDR3 reads TGCAGCGTCCAGGGAGTGTCTGCCAATGAGCAGTTCTTC. This translates into CSVQGVSANEQFF.

The V and J genes are TRBV6-9 and TRBJ2-7, with D uncertain. The V end was cut by 5 bases, the J end by 7 bases, with 9 bases between. The CDR3 totals 11 residues. Germline V gene sequence: CDR1 MNHGY, CDR2 SVAAGI. The CDR3 reads CASSNREEQYF. The CDR3 DNA sequence: TGTGCCAGCAGTAATAGGGAAGAGCAGTACTTC.

This clone was counted at least ten times. The V gene is TRBV15, the J gene TRBJ1-4; no definite D call. This CDR3 has 15 residues. Trimming removed 5 bases from V and 3 bases from J, with 13 bases in between. Germline values: CDR1 LNHNV, CDR2 YYDKDF (reference sequence). This CDR3 reads CATSPGKVANEKLFF. The CDR3 DNA sequence: TGTGCCACCAGCCCCGGAAAGGTAGCTAATGAAAAACTGTTTTTT.

This clone has only a few counts. CDR3 amino acids: CSVGQWNKDGYTF. Written as DNA, the CDR3 is TGCAGCGTTGGACAGTGGAACAAAGATGGCTACACCTTC. The chain uses TRBV29-1 and TRBJ1-2; TRBD1 is a possible D gene (5 bases). V was clipped by 4 bases and J by 6 bases, with 15 bases between them. Germline values: CDR1 SQVTM, CDR2 ANQGSEA. The CDR3 is made up of 13 amino acids. Variable domain in full (rest from reference TRBV29-1 and TRBJ1-2): SAVISQKPSRDICQRGTSLTIQCQVDSQVTMMFWYRQQPGQSLTLIATANQGSEATYESGFVIDKFPISRPNLTFSTLTVSNMSPEDSSIYLCSVGQWNKDGYTFGSGTRLTVV.

V is TRBV5-1 and J is TRBJ2-3; TRBD1 matches at 10 bases. V dropped 4 bases and J dropped 1; count of bases not matched to a gene: 6. CDR1 and CDR2 from the germline V gene are SGHRS and YFSETQ. The CDR3 consists of 16 residues. CDR3 loop: CASSPLGTGGTDTQYF. Written as DNA, the CDR3 is TGCGCCAGCAGCCCACTTGGGACAGGGGGCACAGATACGCAGTATTTT.

The chain recombines TRBV2 with TRBJ2-3, with D possibly TRBD2 on 5 matching bases. Trimming shortened V by 3 bases and J by 4 bases, and 14 bases separated the two germline ends. Germline V gives CDR1 SNHLY, CDR2 FYNNEI. This CDR3 is 15 amino acids long. For the CDR3, the DNA is TGTGCCAGCAGTGAGACTGGGAGTAGCGCAGATACGCAGTATTTT. It codes for CASSETGSSADTQYF.

Of note for this clone: At one end the junction does not follow the germline gene, possibly because of a read error. V and J are TRBV6-1 and TRBJ2-5; 11 nucleotides line up with TRBD2. CDR3 size: 15 residues. The germline gives CDR1 MNHNS, CDR2 SASEGT. In DNA, the CDR3 is TGTGCCAGCAGTCTTTTAGCGGGGGGGTGCCGGACCAAGTACTTC. It yields the protein CASSLLAGGCRTKYF.